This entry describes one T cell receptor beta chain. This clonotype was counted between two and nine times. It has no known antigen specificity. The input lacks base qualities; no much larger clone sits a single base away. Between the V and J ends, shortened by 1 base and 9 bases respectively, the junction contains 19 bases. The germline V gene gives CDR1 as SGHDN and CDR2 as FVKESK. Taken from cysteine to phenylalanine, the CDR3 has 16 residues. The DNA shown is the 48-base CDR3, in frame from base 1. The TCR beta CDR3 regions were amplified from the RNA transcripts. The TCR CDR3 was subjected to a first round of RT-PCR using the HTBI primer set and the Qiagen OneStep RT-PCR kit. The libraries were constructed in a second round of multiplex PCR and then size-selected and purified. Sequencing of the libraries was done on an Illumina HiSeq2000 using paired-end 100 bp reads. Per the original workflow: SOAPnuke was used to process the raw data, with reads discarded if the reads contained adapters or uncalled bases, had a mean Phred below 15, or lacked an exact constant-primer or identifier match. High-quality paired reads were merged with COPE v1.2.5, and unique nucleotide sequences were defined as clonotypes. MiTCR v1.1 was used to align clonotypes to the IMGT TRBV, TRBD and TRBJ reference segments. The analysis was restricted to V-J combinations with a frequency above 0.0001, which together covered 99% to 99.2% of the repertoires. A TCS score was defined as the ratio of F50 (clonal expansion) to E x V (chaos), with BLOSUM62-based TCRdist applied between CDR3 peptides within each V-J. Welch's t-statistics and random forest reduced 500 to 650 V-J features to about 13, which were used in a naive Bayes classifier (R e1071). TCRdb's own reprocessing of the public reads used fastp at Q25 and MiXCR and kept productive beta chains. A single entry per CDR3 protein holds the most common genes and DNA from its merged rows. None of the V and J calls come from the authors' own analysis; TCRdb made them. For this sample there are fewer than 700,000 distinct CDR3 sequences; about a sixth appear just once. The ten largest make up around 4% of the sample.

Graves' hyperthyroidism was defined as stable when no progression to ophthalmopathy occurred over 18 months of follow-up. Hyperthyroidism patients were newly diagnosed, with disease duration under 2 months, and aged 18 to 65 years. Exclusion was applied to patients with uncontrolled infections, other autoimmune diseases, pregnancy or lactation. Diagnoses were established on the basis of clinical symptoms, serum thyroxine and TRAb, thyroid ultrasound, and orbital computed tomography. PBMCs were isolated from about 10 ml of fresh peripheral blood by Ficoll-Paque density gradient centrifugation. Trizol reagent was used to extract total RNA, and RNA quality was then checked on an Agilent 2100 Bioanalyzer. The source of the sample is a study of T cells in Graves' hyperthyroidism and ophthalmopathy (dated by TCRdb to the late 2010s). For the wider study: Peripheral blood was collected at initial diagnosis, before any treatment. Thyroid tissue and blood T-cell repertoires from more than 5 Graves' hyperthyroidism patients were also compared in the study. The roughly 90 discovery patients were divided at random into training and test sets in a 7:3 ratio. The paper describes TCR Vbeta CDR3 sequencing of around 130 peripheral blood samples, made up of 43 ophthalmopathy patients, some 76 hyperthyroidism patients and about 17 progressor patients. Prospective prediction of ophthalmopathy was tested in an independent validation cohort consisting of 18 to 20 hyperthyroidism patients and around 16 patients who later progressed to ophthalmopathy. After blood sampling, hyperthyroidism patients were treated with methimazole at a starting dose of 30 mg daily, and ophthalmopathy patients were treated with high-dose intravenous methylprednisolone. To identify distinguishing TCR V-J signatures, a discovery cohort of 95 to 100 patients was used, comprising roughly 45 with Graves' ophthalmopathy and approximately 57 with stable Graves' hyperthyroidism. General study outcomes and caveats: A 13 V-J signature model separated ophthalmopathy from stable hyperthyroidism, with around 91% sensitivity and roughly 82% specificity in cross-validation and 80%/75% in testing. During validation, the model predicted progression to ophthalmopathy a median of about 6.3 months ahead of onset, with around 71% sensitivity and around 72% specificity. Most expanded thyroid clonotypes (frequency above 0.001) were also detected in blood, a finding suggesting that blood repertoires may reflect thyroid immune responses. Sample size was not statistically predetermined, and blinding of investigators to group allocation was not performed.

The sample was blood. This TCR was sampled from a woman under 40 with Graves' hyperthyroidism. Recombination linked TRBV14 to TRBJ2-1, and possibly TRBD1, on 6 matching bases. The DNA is TGTGCCAGCAGCCAAGGACTCCTCCCAGGGGTGGGTGAGCAGTTCTTC. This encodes CASSQGLLPGVGEQFF.